This section outlines one T cell receptor (beta chain) sequence together with its context. The antigen remains undetermined. This same CDR3 is encoded by further DNA sequences in the sample. The source of the sample is a study of shared clonotypes between healthy human individuals. Deep-level running was used for the assay. This table comes from immunoSEQ multiplex PCR, and its TCRdb copy is limited to in-frame clones, with some not included. The sample carries 1.6 million or so clones, around 97% recorded once. Memory CD4+ cells were the fraction left after CD45RA+ naive selection. Study-level results: In four donors, around 4.5% of naive CD4 clonotypes appeared in common.

This sequence originates from a man aged 25-45 years in good health. The specimen sequenced was naive CD4+ T cells sorted from blood. Subset defined: CD45RA+ positively selected.

The CDR3 spells CASSFRAGEKLFF. In DNA form, the CDR3 reads TGTGCCAGCAGCTTTAGGGCTGGTGAAAAACTGTTTTTT. The chain couples TRBV7-2 to TRBJ1-4; D unclear. The CDR3 covers 13 residues. Germline CDR1 SGHTA, CDR2 FQGNSA. V lost 3 bases and J lost 7, with 9 bases in between.